This T cell receptor (beta chain) was identified in a study of T cells in localized non-small cell lung cancer. With regard to this clone: Antigen unknown.

Findings and caveats of the study: Without multi-region sequencing, intratumor heterogeneity could not be excluded. In adjacent lung appeared a median 57 of the top 100 tumor clones. Measurement of T cell clonality placed uninvolved adjacent lung highest, above the level in tumor.

From germline, CDR1 is MGHRA and CDR2 YSYEKL. Trimming took off 4 bases at V and 7 bases at J, with 13 bases between the two ends. The length of the CDR3 is 13 residues. Assay: immunoSEQ multiplex PCR; the TCRdb copy retains only in-frame clones and omits some. The sample includes about 40,000 clones, roughly 79% of them seen just once. This specimen was peripheral blood mononuclear cells, taken before any cancer treatment. This clonotype was obtained from a male donor at least 60 years old with stage II lung adenocarcinoma. The V call is TRBV4-1, the J call TRBJ2-5, with D uncertain. The CDR3 region is CASSLDTTGTQYF. The CDR3 DNA sequence: TGCGCCAGCAGCCTAGACACGACTGGGACCCAGTACTTC.